Each of the 10 T cell receptor beta chains below was sequenced from the same sample in a study of identical twins. TCRdb ran MiXCR on the 5' RACE reads and lists one entry per CDR3 protein. The sample lists around 680,000 distinct CDR3 sequences, 8.6% seen once, with approximately 0.94% in the top ten. This same sample was also part of a study on yellow fever vaccine responses in identical twins.

Sequenced input: PBMCs. The receptors were sampled from a young woman in good health.

This clonotype was recorded many times. The chain links TRBV18 to TRBJ2-1; maybe TRBD1 (5 bases). The CDR3 runs 16 residues. The germline V gene encodes CDR1 KGHSH and CDR2 LQKENI. V was shortened by 0 bases and J by 0 bases, with 9 bases between the two germline ends. Here the CDR3 reads CASSPPNRTSYNEQFF. CDR3 in DNA: TGTGCCAGCTCACCACCGAACAGGACCTCCTACAATGAGCAGTTCTTC.

This clonotype was seen a handful of times. This chain connects TRBV28 to TRBJ2-5, with D unresolved. Trimming removed 10 bases from V and 5 bases from J, with 11 bases in between. Germline V lookup: CDR1 MDHEN, CDR2 SYDVKM. This CDR3 contains 11 residues. CDR3 protein: CATTARETQYF. CDR3 DNA sequence: TGTGCCACGACCGCGCGGGAGACCCAGTACTTC.

This clonotype was observed many times. This rearrangement joins TRBV12-3 or TRBV12-4 to TRBJ2-2; possibly TRBD2 for D (6 bases). CDR3 length equals 17 residues. The V and J ends lost 1 base and 0 bases respectively, with 12 bases between them. As DNA, the CDR3 is TGTGCCAGCAGTTTAGAATTCGGGGGTTCGAACACCGGGGAGCTGTTTTTT. This encodes CASSLEFGGSNTGELFF.

V usage is TRBV4-2 and J usage is TRBJ2-1, with D unclear. Per the germline V gene, CDR1 is LGHNA and CDR2 is YNFKEQ. The CDR3 has 12 residues. Trimming took off 1 base at V and 8 bases at J, with 6 bases between the two ends. The CDR3 here is CASSQAFDEQFF. The CDR3 DNA is TGTGCCAGCAGCCAAGCGTTTGATGAGCAGTTCTTC.

The genes are TRBV5-6 and TRBJ2-7, with D perhaps TRBD1 or TRBD2 (5 bases each). The V gene lost 3 bases and the J gene lost 7 bases, with 11 bases spanning the gap. From germline, CDR1 is SGHDT and CDR2 YYEEEE. The CDR3 has 12 amino acids. CDR3 sequence reads: CASSWDGPEQYF. The CDR3 DNA is TGTGCCAGCAGCTGGGACGGTCCTGAGCAGTACTTC.

In its sample, this clonotype was seen many times. The rearrangement links TRBV29-1 to TRBJ2-3; 11 positions match TRBD2. The junction had 8 bases not matched to a gene; V was cut back by 5 bases and J by 7 bases. The CDR3 contains 14 residues. CDR1 and CDR2 (germline): SQVTM, ANQGSEA. In DNA, the CDR3 is TGCAGCGTTACTAGCGGGAGTCGATCAAATACGCAGTATTTT. Its translation: CSVTSGSRSNTQYF.

The V and J genes are TRBV3-1 and TRBJ2-4; D is perhaps TRBD1 (5 bases). CDR1 is LGHDT, CDR2 YNNKEL, per germline (reference sequence). The V gene lost 0 bases and the J gene lost 13 bases, with 13 bases spanning the gap. This CDR3 contains 13 residues. CDR3 amino acids: CASSQEGATVQYF. CDR3 bases: TGTGCCAGCAGCCAAGAAGGGGCAACGGTCCAGTACTTC.

The V call is TRBV5-6, the J call TRBJ2-1; 14 nucleotides align to TRBD2. The V and J ends lost 1 base and 10 bases, in that order; junction bases with no gene match: 10. The CDR3 totals 17 residues. Germline CDR1 SGHDT, CDR2 YYEEEE. CDR3 region: CASSLITTGLAGAEQFF. DNA of the CDR3: TGTGCCAGCAGCTTGATTACCACGGGACTAGCGGGAGCGGAGCAGTTCTTC.

Only a few counts were recorded for this clonotype. V is TRBV6-1 and J is TRBJ2-5, with TRBD1 matching over 9 bases. The germline gives CDR1 MNHNS, CDR2 SASEGT. With 6 bases clipped from V and 2 bases from J, the junction kept 7 bases outside the gene matches. The CDR3 sequence is 15 residues long. The DNA for the CDR3 is TGTGCCAGCAGGAACCGGGACAGGGAACAAGAGACCCAGTACTTC. Protein: CASRNRDREQETQYF.

This chain uses TRBV5-1 with TRBJ1-5; a weak D match, TRBD1 (6 bases). In germline, CDR1 is SGHRS, CDR2 YFSETQ. CDR3 length: 14 amino acids. Trimming cost V 3 bases and J 6 bases, with 13 bases left between them. The CDR3 spells CASSSQGDGQPQHF. CDR3 nucleotide sequence: TGCGCCAGCAGCTCACAGGGAGATGGTCAGCCCCAGCATTTT.